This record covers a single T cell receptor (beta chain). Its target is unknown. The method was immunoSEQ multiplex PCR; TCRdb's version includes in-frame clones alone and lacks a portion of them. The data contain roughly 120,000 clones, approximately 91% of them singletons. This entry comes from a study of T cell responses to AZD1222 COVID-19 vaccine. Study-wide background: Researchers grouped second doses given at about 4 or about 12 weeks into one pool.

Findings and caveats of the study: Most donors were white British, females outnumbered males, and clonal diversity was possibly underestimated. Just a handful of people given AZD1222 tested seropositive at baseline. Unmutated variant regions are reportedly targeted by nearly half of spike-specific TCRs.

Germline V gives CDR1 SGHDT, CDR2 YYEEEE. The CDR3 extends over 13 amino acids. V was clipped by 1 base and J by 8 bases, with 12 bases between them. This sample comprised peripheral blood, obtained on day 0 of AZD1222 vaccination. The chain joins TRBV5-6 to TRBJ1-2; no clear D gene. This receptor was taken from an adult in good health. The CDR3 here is CASSLMSEGGYTF. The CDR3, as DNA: TGTGCCAGCAGCTTGATGTCTGAAGGAGGCTACACCTTC.